Sequencing of this T cell receptor (beta chain) was carried out in a study of CD8 T cells in Susac syndrome. There are 16 residues in the CDR3. V was pared by 1 base and J by 7 bases, with 14 bases between. Per germline, CDR1 LGHDT and CDR2 YNNKEL (reference sequence). The authors negatively isolated CD8+ and CD4+ T cells and FACS-enriched TEMRA cells. Remarks on this clonotype: Its cognate antigen is unknown.

Reverse transcription of roughly 0.5 to 1 ug RNA used random hexamers. TCRdb passed the immunoSEQ multiplex PCR reads through MiXCR, listing each CDR3 protein once. Of 150,000 to 190,000 distinct CDR3 sequences in the sample, roughly 95% are singletons; the top ten hold 0.16%. General study findings and limits: There was no clonal expansion in the CD4+ T cell repertoires of Susac syndrome. Only a relatively small number of individuals were included in the TCR sequencing and HLA analysis.

This sequence originates from a human donor with Susac syndrome. The chain links TRBV3-1 to TRBJ1-6; possible D gene TRBD1, 5 bases. Sequenced: CD4+ T cells from PBMCs. The chain's CDR3 is CASSQVTLGGNSPLHF. The CDR3 nucleotides read TGTGCCAGCAGCCAAGTGACGCTGGGGGGGAATTCACCCCTCCACTTT.